A single sample gave rise to the 2 T cell receptor beta chains below, sequenced in a study of cytomegalovirus exposure and HLA in healthy donors. The PCR made use of 60 Vbeta and 13 Jbeta primers. The table came from immunoSEQ multiplex PCR; TCRdb's copy has only in-frame clones and leaves some out. The sample yields roughly 86,000 clones, under 85% seen once. The sequenced material came from PBMCs. The receptors shown here come from a man aged 45 to 65 in good health and CMV-seropositive.

The chain couples TRBV7-3 to TRBJ2-6; 7 bases are shared with TRBD1. The CDR3 loop spans 15 amino acids. CDR1 is SGHTA, CDR2 FQGTGA, per germline. V dropped 5 bases and J dropped 0; count of bases not matched to a gene: 1. The CDR3 loop reads CASSRDSSGANVLTF. The DNA of the CDR3 is TGTGCCAGCAGCCGGGACAGCTCTGGGGCCAACGTCCTGACTTTC.

The chain carries TRBV19 and TRBJ1-5; D perhaps matches TRBD1 (5 bases). The CDR3 consists of 13 residues. V was clipped by 4 bases and J by 2 bases, with 6 bases between them. The V gene's germline CDR1 is LNHDA and CDR2 SQIVND (reference sequence). CDR3 DNA sequence: TGTGCCAGTAGTAGGGGGGGCAATCAGCCCCAGCATTTT. Residues: CASSRGGNQPQHF.